One sample yielded the 6 T cell receptor beta chains listed below, sequenced in a study of blood T cell repertoires in COVID-19 (dated by TCRdb to 2018 to 2021). To prepare the library, the immunoSEQ multiplex PCR assay was applied. TCRdb retrieved this table from immuneACCESS and kept in-frame rearrangements only. Not all clones are present; in checked studies, unresolved V genes account for under half, and no reason is known for the remainder. Here the sample has some 310,000 clones; around 90% occur a single time. Jointly, the top ten make up roughly 1% of the sample. Sequenced sample: peripheral blood. The receptors here all came from a woman aged 40 to 49 with COVID-19, enrolled during active disease.

The rearrangement uses TRBV7-9 and TRBJ1-2; D may be TRBD1 (5 bases). V was cut by 4 bases and J by 7 bases, with 19 bases left in between. The CDR3 totals 15 residues. Per germline, CDR1 SEHNR and CDR2 FQNEAQ (reference sequence). The CDR3 nucleotides are TGTGCCAGCAGCTCGCGGGACGCCAATCGGGGTGGCTACACCTTC. It translates to CASSSRDANRGGYTF.

The V gene is TRBV19, the J gene TRBJ2-1; no definite D call. Between the trimmed V and J ends, which lost 5 bases and 6 bases, there was a span of 8 bases. Looked up from germline, CDR1 is LNHDA and CDR2 is SQIVND (reference sequence). This CDR3 contains 12 residues. DNA of the CDR3: TGTGCCAGTAGTCTAGTTCTCAATGAGCAGTTCTTC. Protein: CASSLVLNEQFF.

The rearrangement uses TRBV5-1 and TRBJ2-1, with TRBD1 identical over 9 bases. Germline CDR1 and CDR2: SGHRS and YFSETQ. Trimming cost V 2 bases and J 3 bases; bases outside gene matches: 3. This CDR3 spans 15 amino acids. The CDR3 bases are TGCGCCAGCAGCTTTGGGGACAGGGACTACAATGAGCAGTTCTTC. Protein: CASSFGDRDYNEQFF.

The chain uses TRBV18 and TRBJ1-6; D is possibly TRBD1 (6 bases). The CDR3 is 17 residues long. V was clipped by 6 bases and J by 7 bases, with 22 bases between them. Germline CDR1 KGHSH, CDR2 LQKENI. In DNA form, the CDR3 reads TGTGCCAGCTCGACGGCAGGGGCTGCAGTAGCGAATTCACCCCTCCACTTT. Protein product: CASSTAGAAVANSPLHF.

J is TRBJ2-3 and V is TRBV19; 8 nucleotides agree with TRBD1. Germline V CDR1 and CDR2: LNHDA, SQIVND (reference sequence). The J segment lost 6 bases and the V segment lost 3 bases, leaving 5 bases of the junction unmatched. CDR3 length equals 14 residues. The CDR3 DNA sequence: TGTGCCAGTAGTATTTCCAGGGGGCAGGATACGCAGTATTTT. As protein: CASSISRGQDTQYF. Drawing the rest from reference TRBV19 and TRBJ2-3, the complete variable domain is DGGITQSPKYLFRKEGQNVTLSCEQNLNHDAMYWYRQDPGQGLRLIYYSQIVNDFQKGDIAEGYSVSREKKESFPLTVTSAQKNPTAFYLCASSISRGQDTQYFGPGTRLTVL.

This chain joins TRBV11-3 and TRBJ1-4; D may be TRBD1 (6 bases). Deletions cut 5 bases from V and 6 bases from J, with 13 bases between. The CDR3 loop spans 14 amino acids. Germline V CDR1 and CDR2: SGHNT, YENEEA. CDR3 DNA sequence: TGTGCCAGCAGCCCTCCGGGGGGCGATGAAAAACTGTTTTTT. Its protein product is CASSPPGGDEKLFF. The full variable domain, completed using reference TRBV11-3 and TRBJ1-4, is EAGVVQSPRYKIIEKKQPVAFWCNPISGHNTLYWYLQNLGQGPELLIRYENEEAVDDSQLPKDRFSAERLKGVDSTLKIQPAELGDSAVYLCASSPPGGDEKLFFGSGTQLSVL.